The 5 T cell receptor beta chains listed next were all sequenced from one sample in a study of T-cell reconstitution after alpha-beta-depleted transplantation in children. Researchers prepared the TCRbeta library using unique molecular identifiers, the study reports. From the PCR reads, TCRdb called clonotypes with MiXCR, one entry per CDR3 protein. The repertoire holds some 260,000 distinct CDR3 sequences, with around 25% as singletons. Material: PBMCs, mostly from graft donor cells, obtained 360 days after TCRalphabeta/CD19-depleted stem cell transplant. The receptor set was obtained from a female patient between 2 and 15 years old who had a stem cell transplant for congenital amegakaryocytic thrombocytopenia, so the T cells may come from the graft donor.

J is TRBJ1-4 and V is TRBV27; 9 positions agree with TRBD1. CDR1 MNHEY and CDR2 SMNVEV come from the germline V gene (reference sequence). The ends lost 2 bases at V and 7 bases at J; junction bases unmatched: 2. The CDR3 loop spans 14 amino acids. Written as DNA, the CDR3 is TGTGCCAGCAGTTTAACAGGGGGCTTTGAAAAACTGTTTTTT. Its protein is CASSLTGGFEKLFF.

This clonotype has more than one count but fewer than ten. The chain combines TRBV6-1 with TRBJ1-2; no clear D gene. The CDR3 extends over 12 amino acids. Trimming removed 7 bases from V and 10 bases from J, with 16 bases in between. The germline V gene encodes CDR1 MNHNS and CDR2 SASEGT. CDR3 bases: TGTGCCAGCAACGACTTGCGAGATTCCTACACCTTC. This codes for CASNDLRDSYTF.

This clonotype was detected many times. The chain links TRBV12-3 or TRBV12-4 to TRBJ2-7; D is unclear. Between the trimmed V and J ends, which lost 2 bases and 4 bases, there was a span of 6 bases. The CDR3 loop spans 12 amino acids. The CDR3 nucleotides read TGTGCCAGCAGTTTAAATCTGTACGAGCAGTACTTC. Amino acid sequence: CASSLNLYEQYF.

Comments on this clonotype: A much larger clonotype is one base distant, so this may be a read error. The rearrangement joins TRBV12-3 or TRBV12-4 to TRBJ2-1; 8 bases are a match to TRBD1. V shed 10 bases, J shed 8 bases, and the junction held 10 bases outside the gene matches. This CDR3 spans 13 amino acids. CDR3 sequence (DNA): TGTGCCACCATGCGACAGGGGTCCCATGAGCAGTTCTTC. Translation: CATMRQGSHEQFF.

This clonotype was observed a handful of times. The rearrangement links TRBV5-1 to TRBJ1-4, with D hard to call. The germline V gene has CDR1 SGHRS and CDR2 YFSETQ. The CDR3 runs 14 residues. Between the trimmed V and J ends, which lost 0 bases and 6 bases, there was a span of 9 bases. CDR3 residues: CASSLGIGDEKLFF. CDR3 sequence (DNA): TGCGCCAGCAGCTTGGGCATAGGAGATGAAAAACTGTTTTTT. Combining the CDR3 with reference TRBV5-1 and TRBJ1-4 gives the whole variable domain KAGVTQTPRYLIKTRGQQVTLSCSPISGHRSVSWYQQTPGQGLQFLFEYFSETQRNKGNFPGRFSGRQFSNSRSEMNVSTLELGDSALYLCASSLGIGDEKLFFGSGTQLSVL.